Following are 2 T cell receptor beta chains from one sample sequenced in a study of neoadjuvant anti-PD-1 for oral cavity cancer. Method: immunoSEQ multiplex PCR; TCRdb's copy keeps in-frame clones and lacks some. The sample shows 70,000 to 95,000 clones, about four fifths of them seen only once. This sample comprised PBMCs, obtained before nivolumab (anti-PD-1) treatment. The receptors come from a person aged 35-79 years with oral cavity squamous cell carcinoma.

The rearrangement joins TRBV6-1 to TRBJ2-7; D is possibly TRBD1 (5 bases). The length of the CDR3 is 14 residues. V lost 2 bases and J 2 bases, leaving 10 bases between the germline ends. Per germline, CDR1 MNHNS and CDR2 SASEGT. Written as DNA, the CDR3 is TGTGCCAGCAGTGAATTGGACAACCCCTACGAGCAGTACTTC. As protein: CASSELDNPYEQYF.

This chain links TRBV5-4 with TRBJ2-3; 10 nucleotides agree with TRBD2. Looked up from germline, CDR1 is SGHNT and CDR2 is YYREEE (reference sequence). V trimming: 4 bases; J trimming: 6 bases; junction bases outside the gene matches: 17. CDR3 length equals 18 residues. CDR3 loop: CASSPSTRAGGRMDTQYF. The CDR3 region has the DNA TGTGCCAGCAGCCCGTCGACTAGAGCGGGAGGGCGGATGGATACGCAGTATTTT.